The sequence of this T cell receptor (beta chain) was determined in a study of blood T cell repertoires in COVID-19. The wider study: COVID-19 samples from acute and convalescent phases originated in the United States, Italy and Spain. Nucleic acid was either cDNA or gDNA, and it came from T cells, B-cell-depleted T cells, or PBMCs.

Trimming took off 3 bases at V and 4 bases at J, with 8 bases between the two ends. This CDR3 region has 13 residues. Authors' processing steps: By means of reference gene primer amplification, nucleated cell counts were estimated. Sequenced by immunoSEQ multiplex PCR; TCRdb stores in-frame clones only, minus some. V, J and clone size are those of that table, while D and trimming were read from the DNA. Of about 120,000 clones listed, less than 90% were seen once; the top ten hold approximately 6.6%. The sample consisted of peripheral blood. This receptor was obtained from an elderly man with active or convalescent COVID-19. The chain joins TRBV12-3 or TRBV12-4 to TRBJ2-3; D is uncertain. The CDR3 here is CASSFLFADTQYF. CDR3 coding DNA: TGTGCCAGCAGTTTTCTGTTCGCAGATACGCAGTATTTT.